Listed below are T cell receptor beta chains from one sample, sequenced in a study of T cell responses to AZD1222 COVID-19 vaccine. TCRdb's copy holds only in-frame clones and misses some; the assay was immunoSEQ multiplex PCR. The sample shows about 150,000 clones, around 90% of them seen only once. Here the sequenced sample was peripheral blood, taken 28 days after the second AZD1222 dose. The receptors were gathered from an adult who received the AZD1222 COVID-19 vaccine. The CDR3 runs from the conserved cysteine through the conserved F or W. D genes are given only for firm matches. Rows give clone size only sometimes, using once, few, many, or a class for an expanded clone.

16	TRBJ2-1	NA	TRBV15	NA	CATSRGGVQPYNEQFF	TGTGCCACCAGCAGAGGAGGGGTACAGCCCTACAATGAGCAGTTCTTC
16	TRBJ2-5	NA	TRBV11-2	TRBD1	CASSPGTGGSRGTQYF	TGTGCCAGCAGCCCCGGGACAGGGGGCTCGCGAGGGACCCAGTACTTC
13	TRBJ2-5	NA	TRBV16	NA	CASSQYPRETQYF	TGTGCCAGCAGCCAATATCCACGAGAGACCCAGTACTTC
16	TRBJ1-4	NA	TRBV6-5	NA	CASSYTAIRSNEKLFF	TGTGCCAGCAGTTATACAGCCATCCGTTCTAATGAAAAACTGTTTTTT
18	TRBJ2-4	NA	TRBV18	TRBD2	CASSPGTSGALAKNIQYF	TGTGCCAGCTCCCCCGGGACTAGCGGGGCCTTAGCCAAAAACATTCAGTACTTC
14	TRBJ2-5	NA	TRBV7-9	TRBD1	CASSMDRVQETQYF	TGTGCCAGCAGCATGGACAGGGTACAAGAGACCCAGTACTTC
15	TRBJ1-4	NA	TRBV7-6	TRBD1	CASSLDRGPNEKLFF	TGTGCCAGCAGCTTAGACAGGGGACCTAATGAAAAACTGTTTTTT
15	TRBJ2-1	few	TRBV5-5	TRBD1	CASSSSGQGGDEQFF	TGTGCCAGCAGCTCATCTGGACAGGGGGGGGATGAGCAGTTCTTC
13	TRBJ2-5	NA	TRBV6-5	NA	CASTDVGQETQYF	TGTGCCAGCACGGATGTGGGTCAAGAGACCCAGTACTTC
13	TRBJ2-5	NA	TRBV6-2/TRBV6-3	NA	CASSYAGVETQYF	TGTGCCAGCAGTTACGCAGGGGTGGAGACCCAGTACTTC
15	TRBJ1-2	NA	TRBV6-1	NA	CASSEDRRVTYGYTF	TGTGCCAGCAGTGAAGATCGCAGGGTGACATATGGCTACACCTTC
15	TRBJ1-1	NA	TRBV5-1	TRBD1	CASSPEGAQGTEAFF	TGCGCCAGCAGCCCGGAGGGGGCGCAGGGAACTGAAGCTTTCTTT
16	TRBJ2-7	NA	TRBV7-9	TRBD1	CASSHPRDRGSYEQYF	TGTGCCAGCAGCCACCCCCGGGACAGGGGGTCCTACGAGCAGTACTTC
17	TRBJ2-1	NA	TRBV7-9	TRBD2	CASSLGASGRINNEQFF	TGTGCCAGCAGCTTAGGCGCTAGCGGGAGGATTAACAATGAGCAGTTCTTC
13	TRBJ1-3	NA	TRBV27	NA	CASSSTVGNTIYF	TGTGCCAGCAGTTCGACAGTGGGAAACACCATATATTTT
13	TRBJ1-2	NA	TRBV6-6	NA	CASSYSPGYGYTF	TGTGCCAGCAGTTACTCGCCCGGCTATGGCTACACCTTC
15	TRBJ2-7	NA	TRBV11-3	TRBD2	CASSLVTGGAYEQYF	TGTGCCAGCAGCTTAGTCACGGGAGGGGCCTACGAGCAGTACTTC
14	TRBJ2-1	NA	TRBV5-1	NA	CASSLDQPNNEQFF	TGCGCCAGCAGTTTGGACCAGCCTAACAATGAGCAGTTCTTC
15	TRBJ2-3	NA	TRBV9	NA	CASSVAGAGGDTQYF	TGTGCCAGCAGCGTAGCTGGAGCTGGGGGAGATACGCAGTATTTT
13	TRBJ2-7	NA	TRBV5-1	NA	CASSSRQRGEQYF	TGCGCCAGCAGCTCCCGACAGAGGGGCGAGCAGTACTTC
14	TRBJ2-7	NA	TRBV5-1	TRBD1	CASSLATTGGAQYF	TGCGCCAGCAGCTTGGCGACTACAGGGGGCGCACAGTACTTC
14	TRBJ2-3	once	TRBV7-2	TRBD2	CASSPGLAGNTQYF	TGTGCCAGCAGCCCGGGACTAGCGGGGAATACGCAGTATTTT
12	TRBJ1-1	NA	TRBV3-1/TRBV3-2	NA	CASSQRETEAFF	TGTGCCAGCAGCCAGCGGGAGACTGAAGCTTTCTTT
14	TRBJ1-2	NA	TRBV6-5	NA	CASSYSHGNYGYTF	TGTGCCAGCAGTTACTCTCACGGAAACTATGGCTACACCTTC
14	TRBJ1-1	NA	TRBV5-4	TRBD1	CASSERQGDTEAFF	TGTGCCAGCAGCGAACGACAGGGGGACACTGAAGCTTTCTTT
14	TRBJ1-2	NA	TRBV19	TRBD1	CASSEMGTAYGYTF	TGTGCCAGTAGTGAGATGGGGACAGCTTATGGCTACACCTTC
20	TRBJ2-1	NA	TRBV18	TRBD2	CASSPRWASGGPSSYNEQFF	TGTGCCAGCTCACCGAGATGGGCTAGCGGGGGGCCCAGCTCCTACAATGAGCAGTTCTTC
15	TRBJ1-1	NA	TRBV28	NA	CASSSYRDGGTEAFF	TGTGCCAGCAGCTCTTACAGGGACGGAGGGACTGAAGCTTTCTTT
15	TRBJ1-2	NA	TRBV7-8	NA	CASSPLTSVDSRRAF	TGTGCCAGCAGCCCACTTACCTCCGTGGACAGTAGACGAGCTTTC
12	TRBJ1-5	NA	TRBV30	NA	CAWTNLNQPQHF	TGTGCCTGGACGAACCTCAATCAGCCCCAGCATTTT
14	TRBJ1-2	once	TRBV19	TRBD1	CASGPQGKDYGYTF	TGTGCCAGCGGACCACAGGGGAAGGACTATGGCTACACCTTC
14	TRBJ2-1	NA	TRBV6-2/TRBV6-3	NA	CASSYEGGLNEQFF	TGTGCCAGCAGTTATGAGGGAGGCCTCAATGAGCAGTTCTTC
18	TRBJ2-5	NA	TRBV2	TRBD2	CASSETSGGAGAQETQYF	TGTGCCAGCAGTGAGACTAGCGGGGGGGCCGGCGCACAAGAGACCCAGTACTTC
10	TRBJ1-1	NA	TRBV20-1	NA	CRLRNTEAFF	TGCAGGCTGAGGAACACTGAAGCTTTCTTT
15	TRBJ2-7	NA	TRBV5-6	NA	CASSSLRGHGYEQYF	TGTGCCAGCAGCTCGCTCCGGGGACACGGATACGAGCAGTACTTC
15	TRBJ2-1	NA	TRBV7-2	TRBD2	CASSHSGPAYNEQFF	TGTGCCAGCAGCCATAGCGGGCCCGCCTACAATGAGCAGTTCTTC
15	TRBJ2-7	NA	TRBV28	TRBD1	CASSPMTGTGVEQYF	TGTGCCAGCAGCCCGATGACCGGGACAGGGGTCGAGCAGTACTTC
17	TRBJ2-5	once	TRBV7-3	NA	CASSLTIDSGMQETQYF	TGTGCCAGCAGCTTAACCATAGACTCAGGTATGCAAGAGACCCAGTACTTC
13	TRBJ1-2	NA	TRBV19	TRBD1	CASSPRDSYGYTF	TGTGCCAGTAGTCCCCGGGACAGCTATGGCTACACCTTC
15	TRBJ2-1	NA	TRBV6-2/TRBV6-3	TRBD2	CASSSGTTIYNEQFF	TGTGCCAGCAGTTCCGGGACTACCATCTACAATGAGCAGTTCTTC
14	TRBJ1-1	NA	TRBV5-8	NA	CASSRWTAYAEAFF	TGTGCCAGCAGCCGATGGACGGCGTACGCTGAAGCTTTCTTT
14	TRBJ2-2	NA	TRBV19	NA	CASGVGRDTGELFF	TGTGCCAGTGGCGTCGGGAGAGACACCGGGGAGCTGTTTTTT
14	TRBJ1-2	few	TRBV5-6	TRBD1	CASSLVGTGGGYTF	TGTGCCAGCAGCTTGGTAGGGACAGGGGGTGGCTACACCTTC
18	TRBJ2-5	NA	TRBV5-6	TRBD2	CASSFLAGTSGLQETQYF	TGTGCCAGCAGCTTTTTGGCCGGGACTAGCGGACTCCAAGAGACCCAGTACTTC
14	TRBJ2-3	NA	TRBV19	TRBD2	CASSGGAFTDTQYF	TGTGCCAGTTCGGGGGGGGCTTTCACAGATACGCAGTATTTT
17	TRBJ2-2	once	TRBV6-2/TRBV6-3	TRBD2	CASSPPRGRENTGELFF	TGTGCCAGCAGTCCCCCCCGCGGGAGGGAGAACACCGGGGAGCTGTTTTTT
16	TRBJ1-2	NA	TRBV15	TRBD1	CATSTKTRGRIYGYTF	TGTGCCACCAGCACCAAGACCAGGGGGCGGATATATGGCTACACCTTC
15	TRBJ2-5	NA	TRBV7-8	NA	CASSLLPVLQETQYF	TGTGCCAGCAGCTTGCTCCCGGTGCTCCAAGAGACCCAGTACTTC
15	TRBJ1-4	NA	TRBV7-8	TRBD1	CASSSSGGSVEKLFF	TGTGCCAGCAGCTCGTCAGGGGGCTCGGTCGAAAAACTGTTTTTT
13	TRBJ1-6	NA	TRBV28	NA	CASSLGQNSPLHF	TGTGCCAGCAGTTTAGGGCAGAATTCACCCCTCCACTTT
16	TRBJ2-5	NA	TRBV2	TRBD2	CASSSGLAGGSETQYF	TGTGCCAGCAGCTCCGGACTAGCGGGGGGATCGGAGACCCAGTACTTC